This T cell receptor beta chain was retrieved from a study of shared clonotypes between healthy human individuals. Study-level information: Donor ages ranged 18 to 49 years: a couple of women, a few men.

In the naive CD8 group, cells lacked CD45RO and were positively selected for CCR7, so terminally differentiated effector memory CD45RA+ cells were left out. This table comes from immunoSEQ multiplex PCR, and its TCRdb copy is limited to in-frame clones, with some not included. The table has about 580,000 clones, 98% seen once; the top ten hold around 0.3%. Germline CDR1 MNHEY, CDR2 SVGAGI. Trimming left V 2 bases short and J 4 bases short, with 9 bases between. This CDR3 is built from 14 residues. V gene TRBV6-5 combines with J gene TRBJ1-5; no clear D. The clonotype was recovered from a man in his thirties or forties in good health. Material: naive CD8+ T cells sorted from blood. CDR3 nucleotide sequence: TGTGCCAGCAGTTACAGGCAGCTTAATCAGCCCCAGCATTTT. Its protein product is CASSYRQLNQPQHF.